The following is a TCR beta chain sequence with its context. The antigen remains undetermined. The germline V gene encodes CDR1 LGHNA and CDR2 YNFKEQ. This CDR3 has 17 amino acids. The V gene end was trimmed by 3 bases and the J gene end by 2 bases; junction bases not matched to a gene: 11. Profiling relied on immunoSEQ multiplex PCR, and the TCRdb table lists in-frame clones only, not all of them. The data contain roughly 2.4 million clones, 90% to 96% of them singletons. The sample belongs to a study of shared clonotypes between healthy human individuals. Study results and limitations: Sampling covered nothing but blood. Tissue TCR repertoires likely differ from those found in blood. Even with large depth, rarefaction showed that sorted-subset sequencing was incomplete.

This rearrangement joins TRBV4-2 to TRBJ2-7; 9 bases fit TRBD2. The sequenced sample consisted of naive CD4+ T cells sorted from blood. Subset meaning: CD45RA+ positively selected. This sequence originates from a man between 18 and 29 years old in good health. In nucleotides, the CDR3 is TGTGCCAGCAGCCAGGGGGGACTAGCCGATGGCGCCTACGAGCAGTACTTC. Translated: CASSQGGLADGAYEQYF.